The sequence of this T cell receptor (beta chain) was determined in a study of blood T cell repertoires in COVID-19. Across the study: Sample material is recorded as cDNA or gDNA derived from T cells, B-cell-depleted T cells, or PBMCs.

TCRdb's copy holds only in-frame clones and misses some; the assay was immunoSEQ multiplex PCR. In the table there are some 12,000 clones, 90% of which are singletons. Trimming removed 0 bases at V and 3 bases at J, with 12 bases between. CDR1 and CDR2 from the germline V gene are SGHTA and FQGTGA. CDR3 length: 16 amino acids. This clonotype originated in a man in his sixties or seventies with active COVID-19. V usage is TRBV7-3 and J usage is TRBJ2-1; D may be TRBD1 (5 bases). Material: peripheral blood. CDR3 in DNA: TGTGCCAGCAGCTTAACAGGACCGACAGACTACAATGAGCAGTTCTTC. This encodes CASSLTGPTDYNEQFF.